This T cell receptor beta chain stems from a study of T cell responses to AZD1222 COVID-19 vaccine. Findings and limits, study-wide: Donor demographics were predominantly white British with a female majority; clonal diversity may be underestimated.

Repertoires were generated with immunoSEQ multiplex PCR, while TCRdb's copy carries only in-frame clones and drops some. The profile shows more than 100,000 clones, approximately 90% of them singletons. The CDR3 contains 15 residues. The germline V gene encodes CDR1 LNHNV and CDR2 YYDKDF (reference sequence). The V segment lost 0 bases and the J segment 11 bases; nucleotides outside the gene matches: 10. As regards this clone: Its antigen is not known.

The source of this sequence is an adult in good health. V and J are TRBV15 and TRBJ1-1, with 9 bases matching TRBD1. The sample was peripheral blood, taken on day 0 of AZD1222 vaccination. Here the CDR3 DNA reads TGTGCCACCAGCAGAGATCAATCGGGACAGGGTGGCGCTTTCTTT. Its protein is CATSRDQSGQGGAFF. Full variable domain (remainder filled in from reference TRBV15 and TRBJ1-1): DAMVIQNPRYQVTQFGKPVTLSCSQTLNHNVMYWYQQKSSQAPKLLFHYYDKDFNNEADTPDNFQSRRPNTSFCFLDIRSPGLGDTAMYLCATSRDQSGQGGAFFGQGTRLTVV.